The rows below give T cell receptor beta chains drawn from one sample of a study of blood T cell repertoires in COVID-19. Using immunoSEQ multiplex PCR, the repertoire was profiled, and TCRdb retains in-frame clones only, with some absent. This sample has 240,000 or so clones, with around 86% found just once. The sequenced sample consisted of PBMCs or T cells enriched from blood (not recorded which). Source of these receptors: a woman in her forties with acute COVID-19. CDR3s include the opening cysteine and the closing phenylalanine or tryptophan. The order of the fields is V gene, CDR3 protein.

>TRBV24-1
CATSDSGDLYGYTF
>TRBV12-3/TRBV12-4
CASSLYSPLHF
>TRBV3-1/TRBV3-2
CASSLAGGVETQYF
>TRBV9
CASSGLSNEQYF
>TRBV21-1
CASSNWGGLAGVDGELFF
>TRBV4-1
CASSQFSSGAAYEQYF
>TRBV2
CASLREGADEKLFF
>TRBV28
CASSLRRLAGYNEQFF
>TRBV25-1
CASSDPSEGGPTGELFF
>TRBV14
CASSWTAQETQYF
>TRBV7-9
CASSLAGLVSYEQYF
>TRBV24-1
CATSDLGGLVDTQYF
>TRBV19
CASATGTGDVDTQYF
>TRBV20-1
CSASFSVSSYEQYF
>TRBV6-5
CASNEDRTMNTEAFF
>TRBV7-6
CASSPHGTGPYNEQFF
>TRBV9
CASSAANEKLFF
>TRBV6-5
CASSLNRGLGNTIYF
>TRBV5-1
CASSLGLAETQYF
>TRBV3-1/TRBV3-2
CASSPVIAGGRHTDTQYF
>TRBV9
CASSYDRGEQYF
>TRBV4-2
CASSQVGTIGQGYSGANVLTF
>TRBV20-1
CSATRGDEQYF
>TRBV2
CASGVRATYEQYF
>TRBV6-5
CASSTGQGDTQYF
>TRBV5-5
CASRITGLYNYEQYF
>TRBV27
CASSSYSGTFEQYF